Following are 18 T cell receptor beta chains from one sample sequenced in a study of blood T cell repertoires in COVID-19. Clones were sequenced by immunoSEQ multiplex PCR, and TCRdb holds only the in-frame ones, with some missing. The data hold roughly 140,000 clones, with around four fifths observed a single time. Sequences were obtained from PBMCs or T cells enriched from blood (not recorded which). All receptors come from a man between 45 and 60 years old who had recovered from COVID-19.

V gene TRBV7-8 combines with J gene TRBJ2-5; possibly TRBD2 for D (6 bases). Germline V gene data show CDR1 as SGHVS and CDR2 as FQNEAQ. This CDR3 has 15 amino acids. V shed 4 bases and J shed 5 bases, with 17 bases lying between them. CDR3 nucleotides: TGTGCCAGCAGCTCGACTAGTAAGGGTGGGGAGACCCAGTACTTC. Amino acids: CASSSTSKGGETQYF.

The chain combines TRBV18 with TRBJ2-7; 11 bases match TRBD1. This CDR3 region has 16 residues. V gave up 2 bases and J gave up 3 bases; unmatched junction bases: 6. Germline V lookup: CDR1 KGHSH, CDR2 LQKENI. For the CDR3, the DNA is TGTGCCAGCTCACCAGCCGGGACAGGGGGTGGCTACGAGCAGTACTTC. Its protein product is CASSPAGTGGGYEQYF.

CDR3 sequence (DNA): TGCGCCAGCAGCCAAGTAATAGGCCTCTTAGCTGGGGGGGATACGCAGTATTTT. Its protein product is CASSQVIGLLAGGDTQYF. The chain links TRBV4-1 to TRBJ2-3, with TRBD2 as a possible D gene (6 bases). Germline V gene sequence: CDR1 MGHRA, CDR2 YSYEKL. This CDR3 is built from 18 residues. The V end was cut by 1 base, the J end by 6 bases, with 23 bases between.

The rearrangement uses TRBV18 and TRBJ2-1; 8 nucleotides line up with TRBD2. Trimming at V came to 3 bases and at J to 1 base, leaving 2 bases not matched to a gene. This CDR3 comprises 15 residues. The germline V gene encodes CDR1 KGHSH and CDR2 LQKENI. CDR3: CASSPQRESYNEQFF. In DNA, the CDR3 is TGTGCCAGCTCACCCCAGCGGGAGTCCTACAATGAGCAGTTCTTC.

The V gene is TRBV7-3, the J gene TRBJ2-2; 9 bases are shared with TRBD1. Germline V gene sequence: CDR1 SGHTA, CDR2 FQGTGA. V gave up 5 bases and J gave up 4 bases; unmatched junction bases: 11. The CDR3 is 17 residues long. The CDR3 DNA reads TGTGCCAGCAGCCAACTGCCCGGGACAGGGACCACCGGGGAGCTGTTTTTT. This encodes CASSQLPGTGTTGELFF.

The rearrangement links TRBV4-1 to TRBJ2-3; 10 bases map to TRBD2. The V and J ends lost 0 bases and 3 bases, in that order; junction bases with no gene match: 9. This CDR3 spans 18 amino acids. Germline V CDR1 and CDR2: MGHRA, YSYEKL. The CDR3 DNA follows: TGCGCCAGCAGCCAAGATCAGCGGGGGGGCCTAGGTACAGATACGCAGTATTTT. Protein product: CASSQDQRGGLGTDTQYF.

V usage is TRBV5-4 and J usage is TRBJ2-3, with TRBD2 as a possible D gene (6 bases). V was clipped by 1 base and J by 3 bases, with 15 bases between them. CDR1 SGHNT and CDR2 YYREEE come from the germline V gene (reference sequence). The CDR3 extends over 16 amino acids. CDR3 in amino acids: CASSLRGSGATDTQYF. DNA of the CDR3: TGTGCCAGCAGCTTGCGGGGTAGCGGTGCTACAGATACGCAGTATTTT. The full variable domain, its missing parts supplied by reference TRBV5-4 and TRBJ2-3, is ETGVTQSPTHLIKTRGQQVTLRCSSQSGHNTVSWYQQALGQGPQFIFQYYREEENGRGNFPPRFSGLQFPNYSSELNVNALELDDSALYLCASSLRGSGATDTQYFGPGTRLTVL.

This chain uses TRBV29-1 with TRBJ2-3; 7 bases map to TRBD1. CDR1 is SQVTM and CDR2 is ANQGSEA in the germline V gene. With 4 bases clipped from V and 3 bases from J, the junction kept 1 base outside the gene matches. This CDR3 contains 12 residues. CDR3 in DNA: TGCAGCGTTGGGGGACAGACAGATACGCAGTATTTT. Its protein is CSVGGQTDTQYF.

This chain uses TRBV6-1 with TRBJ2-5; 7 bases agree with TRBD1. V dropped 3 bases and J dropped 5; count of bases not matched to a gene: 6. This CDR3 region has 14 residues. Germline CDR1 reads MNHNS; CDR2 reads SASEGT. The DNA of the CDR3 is TGTGCCAGCAGTGACAGGGGGTCGTTGGAGACCCAGTACTTC. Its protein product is CASSDRGSLETQYF.

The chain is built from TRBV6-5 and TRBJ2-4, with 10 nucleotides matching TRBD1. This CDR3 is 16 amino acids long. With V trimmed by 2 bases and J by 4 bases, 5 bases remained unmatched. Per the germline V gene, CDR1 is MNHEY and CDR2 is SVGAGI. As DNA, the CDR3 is TGTGCCAGCAGTTACACAGGGACAGGGGTGAAAAACATTCAGTACTTC. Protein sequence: CASSYTGTGVKNIQYF.

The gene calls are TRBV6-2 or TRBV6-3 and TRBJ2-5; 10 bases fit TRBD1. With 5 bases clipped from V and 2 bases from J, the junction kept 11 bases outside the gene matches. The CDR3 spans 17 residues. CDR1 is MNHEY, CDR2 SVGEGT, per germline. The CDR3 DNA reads TGTGCCAGCAGTCTGCGGGTCAGGACAGGGGGTCAAGAGACCCAGTACTTC. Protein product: CASSLRVRTGGQETQYF.

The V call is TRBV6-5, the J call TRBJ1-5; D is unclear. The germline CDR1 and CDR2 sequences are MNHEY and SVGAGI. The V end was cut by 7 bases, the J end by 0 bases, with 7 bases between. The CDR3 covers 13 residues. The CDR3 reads CASTVFSNQPQHF. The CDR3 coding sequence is TGTGCCAGCACAGTGTTTAGCAATCAGCCCCAGCATTTT.

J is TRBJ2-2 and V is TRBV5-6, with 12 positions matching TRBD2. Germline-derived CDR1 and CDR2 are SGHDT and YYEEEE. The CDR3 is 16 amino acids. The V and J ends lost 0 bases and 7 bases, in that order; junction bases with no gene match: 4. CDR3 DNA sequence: TGTGCCAGCAGCTTGGGAGGACTAGCGGGGCGCGGGGAGCTGTTTTTT. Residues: CASSLGGLAGRGELFF. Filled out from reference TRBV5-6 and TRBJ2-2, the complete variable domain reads DAGVTQSPTHLIKTRGQQVTLRCSPKSGHDTVSWYQQALGQGPQFIFQYYEEEERQRGNFPDRFSGHQFPNYSSELNVNALLLGDSALYLCASSLGGLAGRGELFFGEGSRLTVL.

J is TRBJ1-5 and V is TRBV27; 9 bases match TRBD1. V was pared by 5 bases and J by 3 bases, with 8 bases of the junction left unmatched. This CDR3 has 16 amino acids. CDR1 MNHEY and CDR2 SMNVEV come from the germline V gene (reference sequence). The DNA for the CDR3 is TGTGCCAGCAGTAGACAGGGGGTTGGGAACAATCAGCCCCAGCATTTT. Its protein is CASSRQGVGNNQPQHF.

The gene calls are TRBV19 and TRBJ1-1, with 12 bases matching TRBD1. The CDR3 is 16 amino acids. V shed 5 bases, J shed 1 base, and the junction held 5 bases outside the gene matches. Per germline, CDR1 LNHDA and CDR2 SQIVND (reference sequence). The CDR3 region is CASSLRDRGPNTEAFF. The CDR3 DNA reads TGTGCCAGTAGTCTCCGGGACAGGGGGCCGAACACTGAAGCTTTCTTT.

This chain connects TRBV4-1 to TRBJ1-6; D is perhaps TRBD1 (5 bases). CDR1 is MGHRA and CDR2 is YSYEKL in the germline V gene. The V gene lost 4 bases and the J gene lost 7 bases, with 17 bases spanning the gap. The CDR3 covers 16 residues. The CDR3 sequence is CASSPTGGFANSPLHF. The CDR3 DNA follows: TGCGCCAGCAGCCCCACCGGGGGATTTGCGAATTCACCCCTCCACTTT.

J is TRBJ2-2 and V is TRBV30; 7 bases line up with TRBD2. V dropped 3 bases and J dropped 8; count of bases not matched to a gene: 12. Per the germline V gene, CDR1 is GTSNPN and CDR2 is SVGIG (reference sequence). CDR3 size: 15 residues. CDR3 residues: CAWRSGLGATGELFF. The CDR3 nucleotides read TGTGCCTGGAGGTCAGGACTAGGAGCGACTGGGGAGCTGTTTTTT.

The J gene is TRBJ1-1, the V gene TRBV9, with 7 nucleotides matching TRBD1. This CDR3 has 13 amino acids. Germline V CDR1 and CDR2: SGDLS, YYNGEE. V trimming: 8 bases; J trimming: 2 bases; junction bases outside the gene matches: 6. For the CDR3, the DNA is TGTGCCAGTAACAGGGGATTAAACACTGAAGCTTTCTTT. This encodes CASNRGLNTEAFF.